The 28 T cell receptor beta chains below all came from one sample that was sequenced in a study of molecular identifiers for immune sequencing clone quantification. A single record per CDR3 protein comes from TCRdb applying MiXCR to the PCR reads. The sample records 300,000 to 400,000 distinct CDR3 sequences, about a fifth being singletons. Material: naive CD8+ T cells from blood, with Jurkat cell RNA spiked in. As to subset: FACS-sorted CD8+CD4-CCR7+CD45RA+ naive T cells. The origin of the receptors is a human donor in good health. Some libraries in this study had Jurkat cell RNA spiked in.

This clonotype occurred many times. The chain employs TRBV5-6 and TRBJ2-4; D is unclear. Germline V gene sequence: CDR1 SGHDT, CDR2 YYEEEE. V lost 1 base and J lost 3, with 14 bases in between. The CDR3 consists of 16 residues. The CDR3 reads CASSLYVVFGKNIQYF. The CDR3 nucleotides are TGTGCCAGCAGCTTGTATGTGGTGTTTGGCAAAAACATTCAGTACTTC.

A remark on this clonotype: A much larger clone differs by one base, so this may be a read error. This CDR3 fails to terminate in the conserved phenylalanine or tryptophan, so it likely reflects a read error. The V and J genes are TRBV27 and TRBJ1-4, with D possibly TRBD1 on 6 matching bases. Germline V gene lookup returns CDR1 MNHEY and CDR2 SMNVEV (reference sequence). The CDR3 runs to 12 residues. Trimming removed 8 bases at V and 8 bases at J, with 12 bases between. The CDR3 nucleotides are TGTGCCAGCGGACAGTTTCCAGAAAAACTGTTTCTT. Amino acid sequence: CASGQFPEKLFL.

This clonotype was counted between two and nine times. This chain joins TRBV20-1 and TRBJ2-6, with a weak D call TRBD1 (5 bases). The germline gives CDR1 DFQATT, CDR2 SNEGSKA (reference sequence). The germline V and J ends were trimmed by 7 bases and 0 bases, with 16 bases remaining between them. The CDR3 sequence is 16 residues long. As DNA, the CDR3 is TGCAGTGGAGACAGACTTGGATCCTCTGGGGCCAACGTCCTGACTTTC. Its translation is CSGDRLGSSGANVLTF.

This clonotype has at least ten counts. The chain recombines TRBV5-8 with TRBJ2-5; 9 bases map to TRBD1. The CDR3 runs to 14 residues. V dropped 4 bases and J dropped 2; count of bases not matched to a gene: 3. Germline-derived CDR1 and CDR2 are SGHTS and YDEGEE. CDR3 DNA: TGTGCCAGCAGCATGGGACAGGGACAAGAGACCCAGTACTTC. Protein sequence: CASSMGQGQETQYF.

This clonotype was detected many times. The CDR3 DNA is TGTGCCAGCGGAGTGTGGTCAACAGGGGCAGATACGCAGTATTTT. This translates into CASGVWSTGADTQYF. The chain has TRBV6-5 and TRBJ2-3; 7 nucleotides match TRBD1. This CDR3 has 15 amino acids. J gave up 4 bases and V 8 bases, and 12 bases lay outside the gene matches. The germline V gene encodes CDR1 MNHEY and CDR2 SVGAGI.

The genes are TRBV20-1 and TRBJ2-7, with D unclear. V dropped 3 bases and J dropped 3 bases, with 15 bases sitting between them. Looked up from germline, CDR1 is DFQATT and CDR2 is SNEGSKA (reference sequence). The CDR3 loop spans 14 amino acids. Written as DNA, the CDR3 is TGCAGTGCTAGCGACCGATTTAACGTCTACGAGCAGTACTTC. As protein: CSASDRFNVYEQYF.

This clonotype has a count of ten or more. The chain carries TRBV4-1 and TRBJ2-7; weak D call: TRBD1 (6 bases). The CDR3 has 14 amino acids. Germline V lookup: CDR1 MGHRA, CDR2 YSYEKL. Trimming stripped 3 bases from V and 0 bases from J, with 9 bases between. The CDR3 DNA reads TGCGCCAGCAGCCACCCGGGACACTCCTACGAGCAGTACTTC. Residues: CASSHPGHSYEQYF.

This clonotype came up many times. The chain uses TRBV4-1 and TRBJ2-7; 7 bases are shared with TRBD1. The CDR3 has 16 residues. The junction had 12 bases not matched to a gene; V was cut back by 1 base and J by 6 bases. The V gene's germline CDR1 is MGHRA and CDR2 YSYEKL. This chain's CDR3 is CASSQVLGTAPIEQYF. DNA for the CDR3: TGCGCCAGCAGCCAAGTCCTCGGGACAGCGCCTATCGAGCAGTACTTC.

This clonotype was detected ten times or more. This rearrangement joins TRBV7-9 to TRBJ2-7, with 7 bases fitting TRBD1. Germline V CDR1 and CDR2: SEHNR, FQNEAQ (reference sequence). After removal of 3 bases from V and 6 bases from J, the junction contained 8 bases not matched to a gene. CDR3 size: 14 residues. The CDR3 nucleotides are TGTGCCAGCAGCTTTTTAACAGGGGCGGGCGAGCAGTACTTC. Protein: CASSFLTGAGEQYF.

This chain joins TRBV4-1 and TRBJ2-1; 9 positions agree with TRBD2. Germline V gives CDR1 MGHRA, CDR2 YSYEKL. This CDR3 has 17 residues. V trimming: 0 bases; J trimming: 6 bases; junction bases outside the gene matches: 9. The CDR3 protein is CASSQEDPGLASNEQFF. CDR3 DNA: TGCGCCAGCAGCCAAGAAGACCCGGGACTAGCTTCCAATGAGCAGTTCTTC.

This clonotype was recorded many times. The chain combines TRBV2 with TRBJ2-7; perhaps TRBD2 as D (5 bases). This CDR3 is built from 12 residues. Germline CDR1 reads SNHLY; CDR2 reads FYNNEI. Trimming pared 10 bases from V and 4 bases from J, leaving 14 bases between. The CDR3, as DNA: TGTGCCACTATAGGGCGAGGGTACGAGCAGTACTTC. Translating gives CATIGRGYEQYF. The entire variable domain, with the rest obtained from reference TRBV2 and TRBJ2-7, is as follows: EPEVTQTPSHQVTQMGQEVILRCVPISNHLYFYWYRQILGQKVEFLVSFYNNEISEKSEIFDDQFSVERPDGSNFTLKIRSTKLEDSAMYFCATIGRGYEQYFGPGTRLTVT.

In its sample, this clonotype was seen a few times. This sequence joins TRBV14 and TRBJ1-5, with D perhaps matching TRBD1 (5 bases). Trimming stripped 1 base from V and 2 bases from J, with 9 bases between. The CDR3 extends over 15 amino acids. CDR1 and CDR2 from the germline V gene are SGHDN and FVKESK. Written as DNA, the CDR3 is TGTGCCAGCAGCCAAGGGGGCGCGGGCAATCAGCCCCAGCATTTT. It yields the protein CASSQGGAGNQPQHF.

The sample holds a few counts of this clonotype. The chain has TRBV12-3 or TRBV12-4 and TRBJ2-6; D is unresolved. The CDR3 is 13 amino acids. Deletions cut 4 bases from V and 15 bases from J, with 16 bases between. The CDR3 DNA follows: TGTGCCAGCAGTTCTAGGACGGCATATAGCCTGACTTTC. Its translation is CASSSRTAYSLTF.

This clonotype was found many times. The chain couples TRBV11-3 to TRBJ2-1; maybe TRBD2 (6 bases). This CDR3 has 14 residues. Germline loops: CDR1 SGHNT, CDR2 YENEEA. Trimming took off 2 bases at V and 7 bases at J, with 12 bases between the two ends. The CDR3 DNA sequence: TGTGCCAGCAGCTTATCCGGGGGTAGGAATGAGCAGTTCTTC. This gives the protein CASSLSGGRNEQFF.

The table lists this clonotype with many counts. The chain recombines TRBV28 with TRBJ2-3; no firm D call. There are 16 residues in the CDR3. V was pared by 6 bases and J by 0 bases, with 16 bases between. CDR1 MDHEN and CDR2 SYDVKM come from the germline V gene. CDR3 DNA sequence: TGTGCCAGCAGCCTATACGGATCGACTAGCACAGATACGCAGTATTTT. It translates to CASSLYGSTSTDTQYF. Looking up the rest from reference TRBV28 and TRBJ2-3 gives the full variable domain: DVKVTQSSRYLVKRTGEKVFLECVQDMDHENMFWYRQDPGLGLRLIYFSYDVKMKEKGDIPEGYSVSREKKERFSLILESASTNQTSMYLCASSLYGSTSTDTQYFGPGTRLTVL.

This clonotype was recorded at least ten times. The rearrangement uses TRBV7-9 and TRBJ2-5, with 10 bases lining up with TRBD1. Germline V gene sequence: CDR1 SEHNR, CDR2 FQNEAQ (reference sequence). The CDR3 totals 15 residues. V was pared by 2 bases and J by 3 bases, with 3 bases of the junction left unmatched. CDR3 nucleotide sequence: TGTGCCAGCAGCTTAAGAGGGACAGGGGAAGAGACCCAGTACTTC. It codes for CASSLRGTGEETQYF.

This clonotype was counted many times. V and J are TRBV16 and TRBJ1-1; D is unclear. Trimming pared 4 bases from V and 4 bases from J, leaving 7 bases between. The CDR3 is made up of 12 amino acids. Germline loops: CDR1 KGHSY, CDR2 FQNENV. The CDR3 is CASSLFPTEAFF. The CDR3 DNA is TGTGCCAGCAGCCTTTTCCCCACTGAAGCTTTCTTT.

The chain couples TRBV7-2 to TRBJ1-3; TRBD1 matches at 7 bases. The CDR3 is made up of 14 amino acids. V shed 1 base, J shed 5 bases, and the junction held 2 bases outside the gene matches. CDR1 is SGHTA, CDR2 FQGNSA, per germline. CDR3 DNA: TGTGCCAGCAGCTTAGGGGACAGCCGAAACACCATATATTTT. It specifies CASSLGDSRNTIYF.

This clonotype was found many times. The chain combines TRBV28 with TRBJ2-7; D remains ambiguous. Germline CDR1 is MDHEN and CDR2 is SYDVKM. This CDR3 region has 13 residues. Trimming took 3 bases from V and 5 from J, leaving 11 bases between them. The CDR3 DNA is TGTGCCAGCAGTTTGGTCCCCCGGGACGAGCAGTACTTC. The encoded protein is CASSLVPRDEQYF. The full variable domain, rest sourced from reference TRBV28 and TRBJ2-7, is DVKVTQSSRYLVKRTGEKVFLECVQDMDHENMFWYRQDPGLGLRLIYFSYDVKMKEKGDIPEGYSVSREKKERFSLILESASTNQTSMYLCASSLVPRDEQYFGPGTRLTVT.

This clonotype was counted between two and nine times. The CDR3 DNA reads as TGTGCCAGCAGTTACTCCAGGGACGGGGCTGGAAACACCATATATTTT. Translating gives CASSYSRDGAGNTIYF. The chain carries TRBV6-6 and TRBJ1-3; possible D gene TRBD1, 5 bases. The CDR3 length is 16 residues. From germline, CDR1 is MNHNY and CDR2 SVGAGI (reference sequence). V was trimmed by 0 bases and J by 2 bases, leaving 11 bases between them.

This chain joins TRBV7-9 and TRBJ1-5; the D gene is possibly TRBD1 (6 bases). Trimming took 4 bases from V and 6 from J, leaving 16 bases between them. Germline assignment: CDR1 SEHNR and CDR2 FQNEAQ (reference sequence). This CDR3 has 15 residues. CDR3 in amino acids: CASSSADSPSQPQHF. The CDR3 region has the DNA TGTGCCAGCAGCTCGGCGGACAGCCCCAGTCAGCCCCAGCATTTT.

This clonotype has at least ten counts. This chain connects TRBV30 to TRBJ2-1; D is unclear. V was shortened by 2 bases and J by 8 bases, with 13 bases between the two germline ends. The CDR3 loop spans 13 amino acids. CDR1 and CDR2 from the germline V gene are GTSNPN and SVGIG (reference sequence). The CDR3 bases are TGTGCCTGGAGTTACACAAGGACCGATGAGCAGTTCTTC. Translating it yields CAWSYTRTDEQFF.

V and J are TRBV19 and TRBJ1-2; D gene unclear. Germline CDR1 LNHDA, CDR2 SQIVND (reference sequence). The V gene lost 1 base and the J gene lost 4 bases, with 13 bases spanning the gap. The CDR3 has 15 residues. As DNA, the CDR3 is TGTGCCAGTAGTATAGTTGGAGACGGTTCCTATGGCTACACCTTC. Its protein is CASSIVGDGSYGYTF.

This clonotype was found a few times. V gene TRBV28 combines with J gene TRBJ2-7; D possibly corresponds to TRBD2 (7 bases). Germline CDR1 MDHEN, CDR2 SYDVKM. The CDR3 is made up of 16 amino acids. V was clipped by 5 bases and J by 4 bases, with 21 bases between them. The CDR3 sequence is CASSDHPSGRGYEQYF. The CDR3 nucleotides read TGTGCCAGCAGTGACCATCCCTCAGGGAGGGGGTACGAGCAGTACTTC.

This clonotype has at least ten counts. The gene calls are TRBV7-8 and TRBJ2-7, with TRBD2 matching 11 bases. The CDR3 runs to 14 residues. CDR1 and CDR2 (germline): SGHVS, FQNEAQ. The V segment lost 5 bases and the J segment 5 bases; nucleotides outside the gene matches: 5. The CDR3 nucleotides are TGTGCCAGCAGCCCAACTAGCGGGGGTAACGAGCAGTACTTC. Protein sequence: CASSPTSGGNEQYF.

This clonotype appeared many times. This sequence joins TRBV12-3 or TRBV12-4 and TRBJ1-1, with a possible D match to TRBD1 (5 bases). The CDR3 contains 16 residues. V gave up 2 bases and J gave up 4 bases, with 17 bases separating them. CDR3 in DNA: TGTGCCAGCAGTTTATCGGGCAGCGGGGGGAGCACTGAAGCTTTCTTT. Translated: CASSLSGSGGSTEAFF.

This clonotype was observed a few times. The rearrangement links TRBV6-1 to TRBJ2-4; D not resolved. Per the germline V gene, CDR1 is MNHNS and CDR2 is SASEGT. V was clipped by 8 bases and J by 0 bases, with 8 bases between them. This CDR3 contains 13 residues. The CDR3: CASSLVAKNIQYF. The CDR3 DNA reads TGTGCCAGCTCGTTAGTAGCCAAAAACATTCAGTACTTC.

Note on this clonotype: A read error may be the cause here, since a much bigger clone is one base away. The chain links TRBV29-1 to TRBJ2-2, with D possibly TRBD2 on 5 matching bases. Germline V gene sequence: CDR1 SQVTM, CDR2 ANQGSEA. The CDR3 spans 15 residues. In DNA form, the CDR3 reads TGCAGCGTAAGGCTCGCGGACCCGAACACCGGGGAGCTGCTTTTT. Translated: CSVRLADPNTGELLF.